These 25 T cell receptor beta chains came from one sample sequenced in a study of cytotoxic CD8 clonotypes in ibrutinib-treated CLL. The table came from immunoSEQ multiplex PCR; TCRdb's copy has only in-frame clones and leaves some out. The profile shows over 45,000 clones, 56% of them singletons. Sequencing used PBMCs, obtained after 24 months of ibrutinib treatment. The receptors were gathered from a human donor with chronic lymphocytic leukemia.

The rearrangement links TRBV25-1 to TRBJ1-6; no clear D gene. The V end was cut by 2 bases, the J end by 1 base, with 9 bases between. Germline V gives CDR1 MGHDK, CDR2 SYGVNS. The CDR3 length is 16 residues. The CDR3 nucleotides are TGTGCCAGCAGTGAAGGGGAGGGATCCTATAATTCACCCCTCCACTTT. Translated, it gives CASSEGEGSYNSPLHF.

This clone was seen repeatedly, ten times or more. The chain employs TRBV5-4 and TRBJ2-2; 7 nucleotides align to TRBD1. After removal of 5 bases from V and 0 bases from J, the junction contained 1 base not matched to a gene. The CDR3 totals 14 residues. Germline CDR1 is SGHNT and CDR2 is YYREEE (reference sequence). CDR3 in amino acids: CASRGQTNTGELFF. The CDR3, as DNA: TGTGCCAGCAGGGGACAGACGAACACCGGGGAGCTGTTTTTT.

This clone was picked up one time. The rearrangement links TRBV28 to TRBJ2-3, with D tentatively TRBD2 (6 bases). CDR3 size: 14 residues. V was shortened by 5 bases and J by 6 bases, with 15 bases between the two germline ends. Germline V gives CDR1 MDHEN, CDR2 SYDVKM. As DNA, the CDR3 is TGTGCCAGCAGTGTAGCGGAAAGCCCGGATACGCAGTATTTT. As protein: CASSVAESPDTQYF. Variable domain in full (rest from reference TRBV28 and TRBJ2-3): DVKVTQSSRYLVKRTGEKVFLECVQDMDHENMFWYRQDPGLGLRLIYFSYDVKMKEKGDIPEGYSVSREKKERFSLILESASTNQTSMYLCASSVAESPDTQYFGPGTRLTVL.

The CDR3 nucleotides are TGTGCCAGCAGCACCACAGTTAACTATGGCTACACCTTC. Translation gives CASSTTVNYGYTF. The chain joins TRBV5-6 to TRBJ1-2; D remains ambiguous. The germline V gene has CDR1 SGHDT and CDR2 YYEEEE. This CDR3 is 13 amino acids long. V lost 4 bases and J lost 1, with 8 bases in between.

CDR3 sequence (DNA): TGTGCCAGCAGCTACTCTCGTCAGGATCAAGAGACCCAGTACTTC. This codes for CASSYSRQDQETQYF. This chain joins TRBV5-5 and TRBJ2-5; D gene ambiguous. CDR3 length equals 15 residues. Germline CDR1 is SGHKS and CDR2 is YYEKEE (reference sequence). V was pared by 3 bases and J by 2 bases, with 14 bases between.

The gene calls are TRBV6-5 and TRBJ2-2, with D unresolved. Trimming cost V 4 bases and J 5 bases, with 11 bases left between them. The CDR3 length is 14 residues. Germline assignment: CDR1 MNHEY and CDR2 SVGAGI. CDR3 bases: TGTGCCAGCAGTTGGGGTAGCTTGACCGGGGAGCTGTTTTTT. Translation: CASSWGSLTGELFF.

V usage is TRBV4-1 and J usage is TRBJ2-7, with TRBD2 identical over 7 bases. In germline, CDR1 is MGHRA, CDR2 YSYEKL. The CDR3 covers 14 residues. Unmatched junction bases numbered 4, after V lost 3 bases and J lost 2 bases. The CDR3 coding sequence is TGCGCCAGCAGCCATGCGGGAGCGACCTACGAGCAGTACTTC. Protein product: CASSHAGATYEQYF.

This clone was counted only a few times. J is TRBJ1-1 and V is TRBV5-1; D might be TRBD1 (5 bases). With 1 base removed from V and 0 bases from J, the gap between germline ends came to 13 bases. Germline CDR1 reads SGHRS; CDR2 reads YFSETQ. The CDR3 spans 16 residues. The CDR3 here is CASSLTSQGMNTEAFF. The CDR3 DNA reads TGCGCCAGCAGCTTGACTTCCCAGGGTATGAACACTGAAGCTTTCTTT.

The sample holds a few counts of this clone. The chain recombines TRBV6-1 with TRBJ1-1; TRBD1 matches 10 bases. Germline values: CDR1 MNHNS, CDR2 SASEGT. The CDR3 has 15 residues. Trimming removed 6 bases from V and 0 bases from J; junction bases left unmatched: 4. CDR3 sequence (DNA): TGTGCCAGCAGCCGGGACAGGGGTCTGAACACTGAAGCTTTCTTT. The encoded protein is CASSRDRGLNTEAFF.

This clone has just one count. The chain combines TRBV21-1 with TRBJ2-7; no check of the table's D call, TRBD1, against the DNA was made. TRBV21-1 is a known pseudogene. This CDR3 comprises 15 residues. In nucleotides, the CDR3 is TGTGCCAGCAGCAAAGCAGGGGGACACCAAGACGAGCAGTACTTC. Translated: CASSKAGGHQDEQYF.

Here the CDR3 DNA reads TGCAGTGCTAGAGATCCGCCTAGAGCTTTCTTT. It codes for CSARDPPRAFF. This sequence joins TRBV20-1 and TRBJ1-1, with no clear D. The CDR3 runs 11 residues. The germline V gene has CDR1 DFQATT and CDR2 SNEGSKA (reference sequence). V dropped 0 bases and J dropped 10 bases, with 9 bases sitting between them.

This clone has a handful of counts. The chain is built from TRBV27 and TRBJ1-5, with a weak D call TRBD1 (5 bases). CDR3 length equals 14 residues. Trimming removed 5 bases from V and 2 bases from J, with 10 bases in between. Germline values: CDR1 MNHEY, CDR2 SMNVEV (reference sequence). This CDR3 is CASSKGWGNQPQHF. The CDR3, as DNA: TGTGCCAGCAGTAAGGGGTGGGGCAATCAGCCCCAGCATTTT.

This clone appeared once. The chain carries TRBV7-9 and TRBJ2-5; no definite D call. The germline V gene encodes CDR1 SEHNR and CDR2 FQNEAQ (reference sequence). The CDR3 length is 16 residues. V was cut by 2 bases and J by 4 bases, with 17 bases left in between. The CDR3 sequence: CASSLWASIKGETQYF. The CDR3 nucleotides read TGTGCCAGCAGCTTATGGGCTAGTATCAAGGGAGAGACCCAGTACTTC.

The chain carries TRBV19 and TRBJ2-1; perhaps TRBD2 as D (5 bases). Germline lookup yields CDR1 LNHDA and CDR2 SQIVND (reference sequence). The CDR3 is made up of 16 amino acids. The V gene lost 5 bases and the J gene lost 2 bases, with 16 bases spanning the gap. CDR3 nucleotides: TGTGCCAGTAGTGACTACAGAAAGAACACCTACAATGAGCAGTTCTTC. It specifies CASSDYRKNTYNEQFF.

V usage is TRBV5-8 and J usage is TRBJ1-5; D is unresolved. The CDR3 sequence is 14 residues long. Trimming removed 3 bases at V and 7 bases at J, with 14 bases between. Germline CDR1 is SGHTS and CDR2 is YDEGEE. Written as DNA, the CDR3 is TGTGCCAGCAGCTACCTGTCTTTGAGCCAGCCCCAGCATTTT. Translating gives CASSYLSLSQPQHF.

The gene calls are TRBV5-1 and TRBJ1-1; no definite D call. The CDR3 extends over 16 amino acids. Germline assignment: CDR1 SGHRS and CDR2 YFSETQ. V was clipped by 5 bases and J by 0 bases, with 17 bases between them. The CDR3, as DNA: TGCGCCAGCAGACGGATCGAATTACACATGAACACTGAAGCTTTCTTT. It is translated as CASRRIELHMNTEAFF.

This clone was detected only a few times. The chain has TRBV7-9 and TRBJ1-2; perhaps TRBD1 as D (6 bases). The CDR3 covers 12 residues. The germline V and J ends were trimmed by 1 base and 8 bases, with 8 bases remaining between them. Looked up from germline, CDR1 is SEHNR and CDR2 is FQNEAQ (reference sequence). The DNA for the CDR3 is TGTGCCAGCAGCTTAGTTGGGGGCGGCTACACCTTC. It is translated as CASSLVGGGYTF.

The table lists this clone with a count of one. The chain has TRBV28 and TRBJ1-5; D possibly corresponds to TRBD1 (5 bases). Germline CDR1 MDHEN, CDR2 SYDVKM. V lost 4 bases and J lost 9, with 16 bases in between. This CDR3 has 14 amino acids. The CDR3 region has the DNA TGTGCCAGCAGTTCCGGGGGACGTTCCTGGCCCCAGCATTTT. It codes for CASSSGGRSWPQHF.

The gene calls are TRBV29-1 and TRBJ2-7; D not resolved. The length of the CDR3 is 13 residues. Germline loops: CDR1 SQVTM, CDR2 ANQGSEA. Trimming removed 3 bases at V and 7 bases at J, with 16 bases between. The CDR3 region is CSVDGSRVDEQYF. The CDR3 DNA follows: TGCAGCGTTGACGGTTCTCGTGTGGATGAGCAGTACTTC.

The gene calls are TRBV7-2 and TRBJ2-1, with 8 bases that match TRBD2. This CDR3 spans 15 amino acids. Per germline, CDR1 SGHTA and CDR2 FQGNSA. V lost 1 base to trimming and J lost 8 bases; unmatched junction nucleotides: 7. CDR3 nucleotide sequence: TGTGCCAGCAGCTTAGTGGGACTAGGGAGAGATGAGCAGTTCTTC. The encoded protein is CASSLVGLGRDEQFF. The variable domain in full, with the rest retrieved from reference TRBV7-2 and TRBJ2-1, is GAGVSQSPSNKVTEKGKDVELRCDPISGHTALYWYRQSLGQGLEFLIYFQGNSAPDKSGLPSDRFSAERTGGSVSTLTIQRTQQEDSAVYLCASSLVGLGRDEQFFGPGTRLTVL.

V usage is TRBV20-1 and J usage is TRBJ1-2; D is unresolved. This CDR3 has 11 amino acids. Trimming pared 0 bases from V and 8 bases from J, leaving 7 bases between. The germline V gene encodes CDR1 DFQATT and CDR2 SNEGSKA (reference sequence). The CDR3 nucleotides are TGCAGTGCTAGAGATATCTCGGGCTACACCTTC. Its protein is CSARDISGYTF.

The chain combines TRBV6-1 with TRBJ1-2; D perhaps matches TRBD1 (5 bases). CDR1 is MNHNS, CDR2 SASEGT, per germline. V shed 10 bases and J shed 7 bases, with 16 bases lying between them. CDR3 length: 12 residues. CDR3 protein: CAIGAGDGGYTF. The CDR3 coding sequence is TGTGCCATTGGTGCGGGGGACGGTGGCTACACCTTC.

The CDR3, as DNA: TGTGCCAGCAGTACGACAGGGCGGGATGAAAAACTGTTTTTT. It is translated as CASSTTGRDEKLFF. V usage is TRBV6-5 and J usage is TRBJ1-4; TRBD1 aligns across 7 bases. V was pared by 5 bases and J by 6 bases, with 6 bases of the junction left unmatched. The CDR3 has 14 residues. The germline gives CDR1 MNHEY, CDR2 SVGAGI.

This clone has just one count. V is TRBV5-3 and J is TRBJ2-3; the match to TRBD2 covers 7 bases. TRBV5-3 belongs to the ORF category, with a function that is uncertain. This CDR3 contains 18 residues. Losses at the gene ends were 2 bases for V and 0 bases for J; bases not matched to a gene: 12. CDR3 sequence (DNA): TGTGCCAGAAGCTTCCGCCCCGAGCGGGGATCTAGCACAGATACGCAGTATTTT. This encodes CARSFRPERGSSTDTQYF.

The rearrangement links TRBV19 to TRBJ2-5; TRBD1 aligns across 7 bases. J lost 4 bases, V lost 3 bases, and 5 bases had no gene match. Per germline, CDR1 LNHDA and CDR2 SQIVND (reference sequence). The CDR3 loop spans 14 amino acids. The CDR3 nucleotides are TGTGCCAGTAGTATCTTGAACAGGGGAGAGACCCAGTACTTC. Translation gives CASSILNRGETQYF.